The 26 T cell receptor beta chains listed next were all sequenced from one sample in a study of blood T cell repertoires in COVID-19. Data came from immunoSEQ multiplex PCR; TCRdb stores just in-frame clones and leaves some out. The table includes about 200,000 clones, about 90% detected once. Source material: peripheral blood. The receptors shown here come from a woman in her 50s with acute or convalescent COVID-19.

The chain links TRBV2 to TRBJ1-1, with 9 positions matching TRBD1. The V segment lost 6 bases and the J segment 3 bases; nucleotides outside the gene matches: 5. Germline assignment: CDR1 SNHLY and CDR2 FYNNEI. There are 14 residues in the CDR3. The chain's CDR3 is CASSGRTGDTEAFF. The CDR3 DNA reads TGTGCCAGCAGCGGGAGGACAGGGGACACTGAAGCTTTCTTT.

This chain connects TRBV18 to TRBJ2-7; possible D gene TRBD1, 5 bases. V lost 0 bases, J lost 6 bases, and 12 bases lay in between. The germline CDR1 and CDR2 sequences are KGHSH and LQKENI. The length of the CDR3 is 14 residues. This CDR3 is CASSPPGQGPEQYF. The CDR3 DNA sequence: TGTGCCAGCTCACCACCTGGGCAGGGCCCCGAGCAGTACTTC.

The chain joins TRBV2 to TRBJ1-3; no definite D call. Germline V lookup: CDR1 SNHLY, CDR2 FYNNEI. Trimming left V 8 bases short and J 0 bases short, with 11 bases between. This CDR3 is built from 14 residues. The chain's CDR3 is CASASGSSGNTIYF. CDR3 nucleotides: TGTGCCAGCGCCAGCGGGAGCTCTGGAAACACCATATATTTT.

This clone has a single count. The V gene is TRBV7-8, the J gene TRBJ2-7, with 7 bases that match TRBD2. The V and J ends lost 2 bases and 7 bases, in that order; junction bases with no gene match: 14. CDR3 size: 16 residues. CDR1 and CDR2 from the germline V gene are SGHVS and FQNEAQ. Written as DNA, the CDR3 is TGTGCCAGCAGCTTAACGGTCCGGAGCGGGGCAGGAGAGCAGTACTTC. Amino acids: CASSLTVRSGAGEQYF.

The V and J genes are TRBV7-9 and TRBJ1-1; 9 nucleotides match TRBD1. The germline V gene has CDR1 SEHNR and CDR2 FQNEAQ (reference sequence). The ends lost 5 bases at V and 4 bases at J; junction bases unmatched: 8. The CDR3 has 15 amino acids. CDR3 nucleotides: TGTGCCAGCAGCCCATGGACAGGGGAGAGCACTGAAGCTTTCTTT. Translated: CASSPWTGESTEAFF.

This chain joins TRBV28 and TRBJ1-1; D is uncertain. Trimming removed 6 bases from V and 6 bases from J, with 17 bases in between. CDR3 length equals 14 residues. Germline-derived CDR1 and CDR2 are MDHEN and SYDVKM. The CDR3 DNA reads as TGTGCCAGCAGCGGCCCCCGCCCACGGGCTGAAGCTTTCTTT. It yields the protein CASSGPRPRAEAFF.

V and J are TRBV3-1 (or the pseudogene TRBV3-2) and TRBJ2-1, with TRBD1 as a possible D gene (6 bases). There are 13 residues in the CDR3. The ends were cut back, 4 bases at V and 12 bases at J, with 16 bases in the middle. The germline CDR1 and CDR2 sequences are LGHDT and YNNKEL (reference sequence). The CDR3 nucleotides read TGTGCCAGCAGCCGCGAAGGACAGACTCCGCAGTTCTTC. It specifies CASSREGQTPQFF.

This clone was counted only a few times. The chain has TRBV12-3 or TRBV12-4 and TRBJ1-1; 9 bases line up with TRBD1. The J segment lost 7 bases and the V segment lost 5 bases, leaving 5 bases of the junction unmatched. CDR3 length: 13 amino acids. The CDR3 DNA reads as TGTGCCAGCAGTCGGACAGGGGTTGATGAAGCTTTCTTT. It is translated as CASSRTGVDEAFF.

A note on this clone: At one end the junction does not follow the germline gene, possibly because of a read error. The CDR3 coding sequence is TGTGCCAGCAGCCCTAATCCGGGATCAACCACGCGGACTTTCCACTTC. Amino acids: CASSPNPGSTTRTFHF. The chain links TRBV11-1 to TRBJ1-2; unclear D gene. Germline lookup yields CDR1 SGHAT and CDR2 FQDESV (reference sequence). The CDR3 spans 16 residues.

This clone came up many times. Within the sample, other DNA sequences also encode this same CDR3. V is TRBV5-1 and J is TRBJ1-1; D uncertain. The CDR3 has 13 amino acids. V dropped 2 bases and J dropped 5 bases, with 10 bases sitting between them. In germline, CDR1 is SGHRS, CDR2 YFSETQ. Here the CDR3 reads CASSFGVDTEAFF. The CDR3 DNA reads as TGCGCCAGCAGCTTCGGGGTAGATACTGAAGCTTTCTTT.

The rearrangement links TRBV19 to TRBJ1-1, with D perhaps TRBD1 (5 bases). The CDR3 spans 14 residues. The germline V gene has CDR1 LNHDA and CDR2 SQIVND (reference sequence). Trimming took 6 bases from V and 5 from J, leaving 16 bases between them. CDR3 region: CASRSLQGRTEAFF. The CDR3 nucleotides read TGTGCCAGTAGATCCCTTCAGGGAAGGACTGAAGCTTTCTTT.

The gene calls are TRBV25-1 and TRBJ2-7; no definite D call. With 3 bases removed from V and 2 bases from J, the gap between germline ends came to 8 bases. Germline CDR1 reads MGHDK; CDR2 reads SYGVNS. The length of the CDR3 is 13 residues. CDR3 sequence reads: CASSDAATYEQYF. Written as DNA, the CDR3 is TGTGCCAGCAGTGATGCGGCAACCTACGAGCAGTACTTC.

The table lists this clone with many counts. This chain's CDR3 is CASSPGGGAAGNTIYF. The DNA for the CDR3 is TGTGCCAGCAGCCCAGGTGGGGGGGCGGCTGGAAACACCATATATTTT. This chain links TRBV9 with TRBJ1-3, with D possibly TRBD1 on 6 matching bases. Germline V gives CDR1 SGDLS, CDR2 YYNGEE. Trimming removed 4 bases from V and 2 bases from J, with 16 bases in between. The CDR3 runs 16 residues.

The V gene is TRBV6-1, the J gene TRBJ2-1; the D gene is possibly TRBD2 (5 bases). There are 13 residues in the CDR3. CDR1 is MNHNS and CDR2 is SASEGT in the germline V gene. The germline V and J ends were trimmed by 1 base and 15 bases, with 16 bases remaining between them. The CDR3 DNA sequence: TGTGCCAGCAGTGAAGTTCTGCGGACTTTGTTGTTCTTC. This codes for CASSEVLRTLLFF.

This chain links TRBV12-5 with TRBJ2-1; TRBD1 is a possible D gene (6 bases). V lost 7 bases, J lost 5 bases, and 18 bases lay in between. The CDR3 is 15 amino acids. Germline V gene data show CDR1 as LGHNT and CDR2 as FRNRAP. The CDR3 region has the DNA TGTGCTAGTGCTAACAGGGTTGGTAGCCACAATGAGCAGTTCTTC. It translates to CASANRVGSHNEQFF.

V is TRBV19 and J is TRBJ2-2; the D gene is possibly TRBD1 (5 bases). V gave up 7 bases and J gave up 6 bases, with 18 bases separating them. Germline V gene sequence: CDR1 LNHDA, CDR2 SQIVND (reference sequence). The CDR3 spans 15 residues. The DNA for the CDR3 is TGTGCCAGTACCTCCCCGGACACGGCCCCCGGGGAGCTGTTTTTT. Its protein is CASTSPDTAPGELFF.

The chain combines TRBV18 with TRBJ2-7, with 7 bases matching TRBD1. Per germline, CDR1 KGHSH and CDR2 LQKENI. This CDR3 is 15 amino acids long. J gave up 3 bases and V 0 bases, and 5 bases lay outside the gene matches. CDR3 sequence (DNA): TGTGCCAGCTCACCACCGGCAGGGGGTGGCTACGAGCAGTACTTC. It is translated as CASSPPAGGGYEQYF.

The rearrangement links TRBV7-2 to TRBJ2-5; the match to TRBD1 covers 12 bases. With 2 bases clipped from V and 7 bases from J, the junction kept 8 bases outside the gene matches. Germline loops: CDR1 SGHTA, CDR2 FQGNSA. The CDR3 covers 16 residues. The CDR3 DNA follows: TGTGCCAGCAGCTTATTGGGACAGGGGGCGGCGGGGACCCAGTACTTC. This gives the protein CASSLLGQGAAGTQYF.

This chain connects TRBV7-2 to TRBJ2-7; 12 nucleotides match TRBD1. Trimming at V came to 5 bases and at J to 0 bases, leaving 8 bases not matched to a gene. This CDR3 contains 17 residues. Per germline, CDR1 SGHTA and CDR2 FQGNSA. The chain's CDR3 is CASSLGTGGDSSYEQYF. CDR3 DNA: TGTGCCAGCAGCCTTGGGACAGGGGGCGACTCCTCCTACGAGCAGTACTTC.

The chain employs TRBV27 and TRBJ1-2, with D perhaps TRBD1 (5 bases). Trimming took off 6 bases at V and 2 bases at J, with 13 bases between the two ends. CDR1 and CDR2 (germline): MNHEY, SMNVEV (reference sequence). The CDR3 loop spans 14 amino acids. The CDR3 here is CASSSRRGNYGYTF. The CDR3 region has the DNA TGTGCCAGCAGCTCCCGGAGGGGCAACTATGGCTACACCTTC.

The chain combines TRBV6-5 with TRBJ1-5; D remains ambiguous. Looked up from germline, CDR1 is MNHEY and CDR2 is SVGAGI. The CDR3 spans 13 residues. The V end was cut by 10 bases, the J end by 2 bases, with 12 bases between. CDR3 sequence (DNA): TGTGCCACCCGAGGCCTACGCAATCAGCCCCAGCATTTT. It is translated as CATRGLRNQPQHF.

V and J are TRBV7-8 and TRBJ2-2, with 7 bases identical to TRBD2. The CDR3 loop spans 15 amino acids. Trimming cost V 7 bases and J 2 bases; bases outside gene matches: 7. Germline CDR1 is SGHVS and CDR2 is FQNEAQ. As DNA, the CDR3 is TGTGCCAGCACCCCGGGACTACCAAACACCGGGGAGCTGTTTTTT. It encodes CASTPGLPNTGELFF.

The V call is TRBV24-1, the J call TRBJ1-5; D not certain. V was shortened by 5 bases and J by 4 bases, with 11 bases between the two germline ends. The CDR3 extends over 14 amino acids. The germline V gene has CDR1 KGHDR and CDR2 SFDVKD. CDR3 in amino acids: CATSVPSSNQPQHF. The CDR3 DNA sequence: TGTGCCACCAGTGTCCCCTCCAGTAATCAGCCCCAGCATTTT.

The chain joins TRBV21-1 to TRBJ1-5; the table gives TRBD1 as D, unverified against the DNA. TRBV21-1 is termed a pseudogene. The CDR3 is 16 amino acids. CDR3 in DNA: TGTGCCAGCAGTTCACAGGGGGTGGGGGGCAATCAGCCCCAGCATTTT. This encodes CASSSQGVGGNQPQHF.

The gene calls are TRBV7-8 and TRBJ2-7; D may be TRBD2 (6 bases). With 4 bases removed from V and 1 base from J, the gap between germline ends came to 23 bases. The CDR3 runs 18 residues. CDR1 is SGHVS, CDR2 FQNEAQ, per germline. This CDR3 reads CASSSSWGEGTKSYEQYF. The CDR3, as DNA: TGTGCCAGCAGCTCTTCGTGGGGGGAAGGTACTAAATCCTACGAGCAGTACTTC.

This clone was seen once. The rearrangement uses TRBV29-1 and TRBJ1-4; a possible D gene is TRBD1 (5 bases). The CDR3 is made up of 13 amino acids. The germline CDR1 and CDR2 sequences are SQVTM and ANQGSEA. V was trimmed by 1 base and J by 3 bases, leaving 6 bases between them. The CDR3 spells CSVEGGSNEKLFF. The CDR3 DNA follows: TGCAGCGTTGAAGGGGGCTCTAATGAAAAACTGTTTTTT. Full variable domain (rest looked up from reference TRBV29-1 and TRBJ1-4): SAVISQKPSRDICQRGTSLTIQCQVDSQVTMMFWYRQQPGQSLTLIATANQGSEATYESGFVIDKFPISRPNLTFSTLTVSNMSPEDSSIYLCSVEGGSNEKLFFGSGTQLSVL.